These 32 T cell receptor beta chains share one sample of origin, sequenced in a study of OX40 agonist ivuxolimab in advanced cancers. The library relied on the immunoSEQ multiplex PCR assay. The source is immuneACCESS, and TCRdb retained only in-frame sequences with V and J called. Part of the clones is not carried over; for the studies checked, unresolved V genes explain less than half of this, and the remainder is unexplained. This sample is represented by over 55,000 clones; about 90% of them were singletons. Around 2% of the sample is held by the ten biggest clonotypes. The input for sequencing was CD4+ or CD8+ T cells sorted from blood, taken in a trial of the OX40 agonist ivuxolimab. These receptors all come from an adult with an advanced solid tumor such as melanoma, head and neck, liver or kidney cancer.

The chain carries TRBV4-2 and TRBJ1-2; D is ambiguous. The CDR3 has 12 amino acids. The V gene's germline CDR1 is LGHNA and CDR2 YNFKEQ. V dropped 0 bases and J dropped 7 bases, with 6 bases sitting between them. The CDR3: CASSQDRSGYTF. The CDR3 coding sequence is TGTGCCAGCAGCCAAGACAGGTCTGGCTACACCTTC.

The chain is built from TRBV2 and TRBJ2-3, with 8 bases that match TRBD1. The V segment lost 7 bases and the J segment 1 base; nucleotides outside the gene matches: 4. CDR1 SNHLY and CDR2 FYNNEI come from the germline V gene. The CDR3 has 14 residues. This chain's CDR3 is CASIGQGGTDTQYF. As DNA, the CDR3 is TGTGCCAGCATAGGACAGGGAGGCACAGATACGCAGTATTTT.

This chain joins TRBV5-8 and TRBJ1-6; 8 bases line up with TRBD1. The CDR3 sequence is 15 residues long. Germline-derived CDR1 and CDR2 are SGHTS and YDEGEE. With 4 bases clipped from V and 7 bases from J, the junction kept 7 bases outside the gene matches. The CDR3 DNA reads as TGTGCCAGCAGCCCCTCGACAGGGGTAAATTCACCCCTCCACTTT. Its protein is CASSPSTGVNSPLHF.

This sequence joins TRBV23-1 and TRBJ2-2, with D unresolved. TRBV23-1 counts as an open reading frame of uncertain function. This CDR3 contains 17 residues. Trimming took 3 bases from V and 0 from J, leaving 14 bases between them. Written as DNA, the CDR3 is TGCGCCAGCAGTCAGCCGGACGGAAAAACGAACACCGGGGAGCTGTTTTTT. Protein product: CASSQPDGKTNTGELFF.

The CDR3 DNA reads TGCGCCAGCAGCCAAGGGGTTCGTGGGGAGGCGGGCACAGATACGCAGTATTTT. Translated: CASSQGVRGEAGTDTQYF. The chain is built from TRBV4-1 and TRBJ2-3; possibly TRBD2 for D (6 bases). The CDR3 loop spans 18 amino acids. Germline lookup yields CDR1 MGHRA and CDR2 YSYEKL. The V end was cut by 1 base, the J end by 1 base, with 18 bases between.

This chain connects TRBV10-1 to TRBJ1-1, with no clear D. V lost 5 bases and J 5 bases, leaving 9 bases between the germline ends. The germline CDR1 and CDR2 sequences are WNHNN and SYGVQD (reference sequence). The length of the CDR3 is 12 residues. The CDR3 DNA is TGCGCCAGCAGTTCAAGTGGGACTGAAGCTTTCTTT. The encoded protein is CASSSSGTEAFF.

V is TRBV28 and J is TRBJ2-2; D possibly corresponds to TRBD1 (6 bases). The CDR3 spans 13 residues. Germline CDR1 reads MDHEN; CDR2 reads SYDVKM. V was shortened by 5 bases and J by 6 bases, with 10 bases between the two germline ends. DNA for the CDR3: TGTGCCAGCAGTAAACAGGGCCCCGGGGAGCTGTTTTTT. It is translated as CASSKQGPGELFF. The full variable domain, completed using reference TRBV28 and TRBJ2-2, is DVKVTQSSRYLVKRTGEKVFLECVQDMDHENMFWYRQDPGLGLRLIYFSYDVKMKEKGDIPEGYSVSREKKERFSLILESASTNQTSMYLCASSKQGPGELFFGEGSRLTVL.

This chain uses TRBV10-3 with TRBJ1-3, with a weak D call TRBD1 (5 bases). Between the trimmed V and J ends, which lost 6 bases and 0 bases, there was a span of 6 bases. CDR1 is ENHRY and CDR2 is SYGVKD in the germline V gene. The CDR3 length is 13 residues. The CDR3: CAISGTSGNTIYF. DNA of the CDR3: TGTGCCATCAGCGGGACCTCTGGAAACACCATATATTTT.

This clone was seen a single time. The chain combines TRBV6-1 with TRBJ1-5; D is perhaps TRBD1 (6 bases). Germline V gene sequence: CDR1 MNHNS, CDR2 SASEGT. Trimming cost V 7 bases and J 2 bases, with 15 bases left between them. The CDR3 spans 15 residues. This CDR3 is CASIGVGGGNQPQHF. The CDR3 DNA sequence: TGTGCCAGCATCGGGGTAGGGGGGGGCAATCAGCCCCAGCATTTT.

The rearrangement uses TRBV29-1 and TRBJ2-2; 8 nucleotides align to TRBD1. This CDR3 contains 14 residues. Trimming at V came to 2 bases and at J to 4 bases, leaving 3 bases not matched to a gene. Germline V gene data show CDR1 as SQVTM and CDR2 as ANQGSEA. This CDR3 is CSVEQGAGTGELFF. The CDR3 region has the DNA TGCAGCGTTGAACAGGGGGCCGGCACCGGGGAGCTGTTTTTT.

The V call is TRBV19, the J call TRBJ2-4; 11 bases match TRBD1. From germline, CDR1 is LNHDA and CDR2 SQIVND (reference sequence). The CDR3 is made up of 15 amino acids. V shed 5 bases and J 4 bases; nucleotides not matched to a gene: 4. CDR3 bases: TGTGCCAGTAGTGGGACAGGGGGTGGGAAAAACATTCAGTACTTC. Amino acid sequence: CASSGTGGGKNIQYF.

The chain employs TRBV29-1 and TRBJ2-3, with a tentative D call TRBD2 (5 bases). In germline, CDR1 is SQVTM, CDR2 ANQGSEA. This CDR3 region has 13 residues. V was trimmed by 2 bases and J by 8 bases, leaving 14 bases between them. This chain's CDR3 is CSVEPGIEGTQYF. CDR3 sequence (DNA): TGCAGCGTTGAACCCGGGATAGAGGGTACGCAGTATTTT.

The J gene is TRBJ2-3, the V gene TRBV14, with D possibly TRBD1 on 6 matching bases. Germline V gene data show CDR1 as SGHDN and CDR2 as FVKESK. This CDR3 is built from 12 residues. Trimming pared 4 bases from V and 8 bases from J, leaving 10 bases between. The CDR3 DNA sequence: TGTGCCAGCAGCCCGGGACAAGTTACGCAGTATTTT. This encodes CASSPGQVTQYF.

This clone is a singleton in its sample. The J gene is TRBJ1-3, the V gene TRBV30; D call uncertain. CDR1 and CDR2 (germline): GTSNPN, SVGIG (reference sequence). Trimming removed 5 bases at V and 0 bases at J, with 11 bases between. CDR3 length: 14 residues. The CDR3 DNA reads TGTGCCTGGGAGTTGGACCTCTCTGGAAACACCATATATTTT. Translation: CAWELDLSGNTIYF.

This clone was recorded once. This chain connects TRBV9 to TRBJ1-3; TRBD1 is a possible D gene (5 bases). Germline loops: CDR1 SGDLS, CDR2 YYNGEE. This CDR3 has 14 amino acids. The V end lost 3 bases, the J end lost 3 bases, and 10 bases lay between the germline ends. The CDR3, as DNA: TGTGCCAGCAGCGCTAGGACAAATGGAAACACCATATATTTT. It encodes CASSARTNGNTIYF.

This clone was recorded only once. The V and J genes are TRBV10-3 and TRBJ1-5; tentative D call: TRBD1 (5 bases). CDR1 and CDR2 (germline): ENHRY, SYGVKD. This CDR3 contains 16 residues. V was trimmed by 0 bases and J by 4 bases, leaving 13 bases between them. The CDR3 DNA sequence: TGTGCCATCAGTGAGTCGGGGGGGTCCACGAATCAGCCCCAGCATTTT. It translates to CAISESGGSTNQPQHF.

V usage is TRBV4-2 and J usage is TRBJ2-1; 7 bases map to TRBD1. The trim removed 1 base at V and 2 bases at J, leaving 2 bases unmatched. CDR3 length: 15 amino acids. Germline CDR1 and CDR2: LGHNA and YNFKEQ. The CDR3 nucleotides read TGTGCCAGCAGCCAAGTGACAGGGACCTACAATGAGCAGTTCTTC. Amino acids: CASSQVTGTYNEQFF.

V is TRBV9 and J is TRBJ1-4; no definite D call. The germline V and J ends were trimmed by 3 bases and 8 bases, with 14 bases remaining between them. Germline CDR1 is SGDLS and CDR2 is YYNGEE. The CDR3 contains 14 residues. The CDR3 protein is CASSEGNAAEKLFF. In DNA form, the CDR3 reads TGTGCCAGCAGCGAAGGGAATGCTGCGGAAAAACTGTTTTTT.

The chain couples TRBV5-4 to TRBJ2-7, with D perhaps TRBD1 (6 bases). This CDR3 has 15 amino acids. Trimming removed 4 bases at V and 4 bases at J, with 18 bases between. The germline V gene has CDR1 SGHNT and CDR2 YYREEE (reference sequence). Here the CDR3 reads CASSHLGGASYEQYF. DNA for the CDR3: TGTGCCAGCAGCCATTTAGGGGGAGCGTCTTACGAGCAGTACTTC.

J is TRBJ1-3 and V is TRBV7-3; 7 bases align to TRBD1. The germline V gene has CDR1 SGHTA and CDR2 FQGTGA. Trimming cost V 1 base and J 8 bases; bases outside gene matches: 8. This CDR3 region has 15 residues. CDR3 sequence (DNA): TGTGCCAGCAGCTTAATGGGACAGCCCGGGGACACCATATATTTT. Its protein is CASSLMGQPGDTIYF.

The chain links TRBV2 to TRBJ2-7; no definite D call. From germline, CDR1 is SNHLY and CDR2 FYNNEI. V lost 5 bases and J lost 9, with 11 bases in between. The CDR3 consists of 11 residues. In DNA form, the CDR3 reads TGTGCCAGCAGTTTCGAGACGCGGCAGTACTTC. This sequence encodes CASSFETRQYF.

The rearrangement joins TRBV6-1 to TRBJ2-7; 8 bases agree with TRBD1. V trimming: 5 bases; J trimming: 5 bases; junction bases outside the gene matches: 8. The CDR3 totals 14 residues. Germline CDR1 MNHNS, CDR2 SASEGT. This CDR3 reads CASSPQSDRDEQYF. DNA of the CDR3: TGTGCCAGCAGTCCTCAATCGGACAGGGACGAGCAGTACTTC.

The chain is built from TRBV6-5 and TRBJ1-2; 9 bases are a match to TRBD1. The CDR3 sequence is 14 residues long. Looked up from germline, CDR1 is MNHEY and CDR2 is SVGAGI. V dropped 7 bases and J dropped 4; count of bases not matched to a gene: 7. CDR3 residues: CASKPGQGSYGYTF. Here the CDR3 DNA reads TGTGCCAGCAAGCCGGGACAGGGAAGCTATGGCTACACCTTC.

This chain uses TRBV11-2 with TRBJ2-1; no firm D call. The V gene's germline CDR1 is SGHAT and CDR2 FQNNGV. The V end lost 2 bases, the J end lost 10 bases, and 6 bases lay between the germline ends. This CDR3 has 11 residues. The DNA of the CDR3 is TGTGCCAGCAGCTTACAGGTGGAGCAGTTCTTC. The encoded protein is CASSLQVEQFF.

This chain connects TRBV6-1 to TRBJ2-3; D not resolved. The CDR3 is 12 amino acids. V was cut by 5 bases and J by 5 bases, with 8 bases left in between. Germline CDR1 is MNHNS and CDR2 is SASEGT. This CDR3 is CASSSIGDTQYF. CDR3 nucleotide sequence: TGTGCCAGCAGTAGCATCGGAGATACGCAGTATTTT.

The CDR3 here is CASSRSVLGTEAFF. In DNA, the CDR3 is TGTGCCAGCAGCCGCAGTGTATTGGGCACTGAAGCTTTCTTT. This chain joins TRBV6-5 and TRBJ1-1; no clear D gene. Germline V CDR1 and CDR2: MNHEY, SVGAGI. The CDR3 loop spans 14 amino acids. Between the trimmed V and J ends, which lost 6 bases and 4 bases, there was a span of 15 bases.

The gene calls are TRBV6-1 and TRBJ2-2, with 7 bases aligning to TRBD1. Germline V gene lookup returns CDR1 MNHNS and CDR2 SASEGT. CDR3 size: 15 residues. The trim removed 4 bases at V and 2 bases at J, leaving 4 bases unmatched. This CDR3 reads CASSVRGQNTGELFF. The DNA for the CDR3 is TGTGCCAGCAGTGTTAGGGGGCAAAACACCGGGGAGCTGTTTTTT.

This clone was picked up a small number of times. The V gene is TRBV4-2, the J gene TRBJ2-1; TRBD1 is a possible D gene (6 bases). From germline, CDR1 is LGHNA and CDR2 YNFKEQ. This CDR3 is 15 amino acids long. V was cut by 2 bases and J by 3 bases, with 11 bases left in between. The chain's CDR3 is CASSQTGTIYNEQFF. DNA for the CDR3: TGTGCCAGCAGCCAAACCGGGACAATCTACAATGAGCAGTTCTTC.

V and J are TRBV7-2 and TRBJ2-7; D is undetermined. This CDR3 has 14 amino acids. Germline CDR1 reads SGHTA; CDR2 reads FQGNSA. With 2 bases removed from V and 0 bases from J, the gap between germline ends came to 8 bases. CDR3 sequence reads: CASSLLRASYEQYF. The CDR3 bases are TGTGCCAGCAGCTTACTACGGGCCTCCTACGAGCAGTACTTC.

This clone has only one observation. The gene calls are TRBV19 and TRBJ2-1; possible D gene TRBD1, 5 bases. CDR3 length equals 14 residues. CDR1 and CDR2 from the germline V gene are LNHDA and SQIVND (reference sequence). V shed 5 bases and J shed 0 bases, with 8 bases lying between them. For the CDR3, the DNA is TGTGCCAGTAGTCCTGACAGCTCCTACAATGAGCAGTTCTTC. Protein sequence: CASSPDSSYNEQFF.

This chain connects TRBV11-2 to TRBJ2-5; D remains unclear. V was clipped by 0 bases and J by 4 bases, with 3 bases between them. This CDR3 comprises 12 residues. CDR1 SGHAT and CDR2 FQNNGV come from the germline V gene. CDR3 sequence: CASSLDGETQYF. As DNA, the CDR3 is TGTGCCAGCAGCTTAGACGGAGAGACCCAGTACTTC.

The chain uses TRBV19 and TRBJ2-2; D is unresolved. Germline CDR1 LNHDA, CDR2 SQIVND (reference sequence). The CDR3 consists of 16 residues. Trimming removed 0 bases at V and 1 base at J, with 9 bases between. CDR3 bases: TGTGCCAGTAGTATAGACGGGCTACAGAACACCGGGGAGCTGTTTTTT. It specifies CASSIDGLQNTGELFF.